The 27 T cell receptor beta chains in this list originate from one sample, sequenced in a study of T cell repertoires in ileal Crohn's disease. Time point noted: neoterminal ileum biopsy at postoperative endoscopy, about 6 months after surgery. TCRdb's copy holds only in-frame clones and misses some; the assay was immunoSEQ multiplex PCR. The table records about 13,000 clones, 60% to 70% of them present only once. Sequences were obtained from ileal tissue. The receptors were gathered from an adult with Crohn's disease.

The V call is TRBV7-2, the J call TRBJ2-7, with D possibly called TRBD1 or TRBD2 (5 bases each). The CDR3 covers 15 residues. V was cut by 5 bases and J by 3 bases, with 17 bases left in between. Germline V lookup: CDR1 SGHTA, CDR2 FQGNSA. The CDR3 DNA reads as TGTGCCAGCAGCCAGGACGCCGGGGCGAGCTACGAGCAGTACTTC. Translated, it gives CASSQDAGASYEQYF.

In its sample, this clone was seen a few times. The chain is built from TRBV5-1 and TRBJ1-2; 11 nucleotides line up with TRBD1. After removal of 2 bases from V and 6 bases from J, the junction contained 6 bases not matched to a gene. Per the germline V gene, CDR1 is SGHRS and CDR2 is YFSETQ. The CDR3 runs to 15 residues. This CDR3 reads CASSLGQGAVDGYTF. The CDR3 DNA reads TGCGCCAGCAGCTTAGGACAGGGGGCCGTGGATGGCTACACCTTC.

The CDR3 reads CSVDRGRNTEAFF. Here the CDR3 DNA reads TGCAGCGTTGACCGGGGAAGGAACACTGAAGCTTTCTTT. The chain recombines TRBV29-1 with TRBJ1-1; D unresolved. The CDR3 length is 13 residues. CDR1 and CDR2 from the germline V gene are SQVTM and ANQGSEA. The V end was cut by 3 bases, the J end by 1 base, with 9 bases between. The whole variable domain, filled in from reference TRBV29-1 and TRBJ1-1, reads SAVISQKPSRDICQRGTSLTIQCQVDSQVTMMFWYRQQPGQSLTLIATANQGSEATYESGFVIDKFPISRPNLTFSTLTVSNMSPEDSSIYLCSVDRGRNTEAFFGQGTRLTVV.

The J gene is TRBJ2-5, the V gene TRBV5-1; D might be TRBD1 (5 bases). CDR1 and CDR2 (germline): SGHRS, YFSETQ. The CDR3 is 15 residues long. Trimming stripped 4 bases from V and 6 bases from J, with 19 bases between. For the CDR3, the DNA is TGCGCCAGCAGCCGGGTACTACAGGCCGAACAGACCCAGTACTTC. Translation: CASSRVLQAEQTQYF.

CDR3 in DNA: TGTGCCAGCAGTTCCGACTTTAACTATGGCTACACCTTC. Encoded protein: CASSSDFNYGYTF. The chain recombines TRBV6-5 with TRBJ1-2; D gene unclear. CDR3 length: 13 residues. Germline V gene lookup returns CDR1 MNHEY and CDR2 SVGAGI. The ends were cut back, 4 bases at V and 1 base at J, with 7 bases in the middle.

The chain recombines TRBV19 with TRBJ2-3; TRBD2 aligns across 9 bases. Germline lookup yields CDR1 LNHDA and CDR2 SQIVND (reference sequence). J was trimmed by 7 bases and V by 5 bases; bases with no gene match: 7. This CDR3 has 14 amino acids. CDR3 region: CASSPQRGAYTQYF. CDR3 sequence (DNA): TGTGCCAGTAGTCCCCAGCGGGGGGCCTATACGCAGTATTTT.

The chain couples TRBV30 to TRBJ1-6, with unresolved D. V lost 1 base to trimming and J lost 2 bases, with 3 bases between them. The CDR3 totals 13 residues. Germline V gene data show CDR1 as GTSNPN and CDR2 as SVGIG (reference sequence). The CDR3 coding sequence is TGTGCCTGGAGTGCCACCTATAATTCACCCCTCCACTTT. Amino acid sequence: CAWSATYNSPLHF.

V and J are TRBV28 and TRBJ1-5; TRBD1 matches 10 bases. Germline V gene sequence: CDR1 MDHEN, CDR2 SYDVKM. V shed 5 bases and J 4 bases; nucleotides not matched to a gene: 8. This CDR3 is 16 amino acids long. The CDR3 DNA reads as TGTGCCAGCAGTCCCCCTTGGACAGGGGGAAATCAGCCCCAGCATTTT. Its translation is CASSPPWTGGNQPQHF.

The chain employs TRBV15 and TRBJ1-2; the D gene is possibly TRBD1 (6 bases). CDR1 and CDR2 (germline): LNHNV, YYDKDF (reference sequence). This CDR3 has 12 residues. The V gene lost 9 bases and the J gene lost 5 bases, with 13 bases spanning the gap. CDR3 sequence: CATSTGEYGYTF. DNA of the CDR3: TGTGCCACGTCGACAGGAGAGTATGGCTACACCTTC.

This chain joins TRBV6-1 and TRBJ1-4, with TRBD1 identical over 9 bases. Unmatched junction bases numbered 3, after V lost 2 bases and J lost 5 bases. Germline values: CDR1 MNHNS, CDR2 SASEGT. The CDR3 sequence is 15 residues long. The CDR3 region has the DNA TGTGCCAGCAGTGAATGGGGGACAGGGAATGAAAAACTGTTTTTT. This translates into CASSEWGTGNEKLFF.

The chain carries TRBV5-4 and TRBJ2-3, with 8 bases matching TRBD2. V trimming: 2 bases; J trimming: 4 bases; junction bases outside the gene matches: 3. The germline V gene has CDR1 SGHNT and CDR2 YYREEE (reference sequence). This CDR3 is 14 amino acids long. Written as DNA, the CDR3 is TGTGCCAGCAGCTTCGGGACTAGGGCAGATACGCAGTATTTT. Residues: CASSFGTRADTQYF.

V and J are TRBV19 and TRBJ2-7; D not certain. The CDR3 is 14 residues long. Trimming cost V 6 bases and J 0 bases, with 12 bases left between them. Germline V CDR1 and CDR2: LNHDA, SQIVND (reference sequence). This chain's CDR3 is CASRAEVNSYEQYF. The CDR3 coding sequence is TGTGCCAGTAGAGCAGAAGTTAACTCCTACGAGCAGTACTTC.

CDR3 bases: TGTGCCAGCAGCTTGGGGGACTACCCCCGCACAGATACGCAGTATTTT. Translated: CASSLGDYPRTDTQYF. V usage is TRBV5-8 and J usage is TRBJ2-3; 7 bases match TRBD2. The V gene end was trimmed by 0 bases and the J gene end by 1 base; junction bases not matched to a gene: 5. CDR1 is SGHTS, CDR2 YDEGEE, per germline. The length of the CDR3 is 16 residues.

This clone was observed a few times. The rearrangement uses TRBV19 and TRBJ1-5, with D possibly TRBD1 on 6 matching bases. There are 15 residues in the CDR3. The germline V gene encodes CDR1 LNHDA and CDR2 SQIVND (reference sequence). V was clipped by 6 bases and J by 1 base, with 13 bases between them. The CDR3 DNA sequence: TGTGCCAGTAGGCCCACAGGGCCCAGCAATCAGCCCCAGCATTTT. It yields the protein CASRPTGPSNQPQHF.

The chain joins TRBV28 to TRBJ2-7; tentatively, D is TRBD2 (6 bases). This CDR3 spans 13 amino acids. From germline, CDR1 is MDHEN and CDR2 SYDVKM. Trimming left V 3 bases short and J 2 bases short, with 8 bases between. The chain's CDR3 is CASSLGLAYEQYF. CDR3 nucleotides: TGTGCCAGCAGTTTGGGACTGGCCTACGAGCAGTACTTC.

V and J are TRBV19 and TRBJ1-3; TRBD1 aligns across 7 bases. J gave up 3 bases and V 5 bases, and 13 bases lay outside the gene matches. The CDR3 runs 17 residues. Germline assignment: CDR1 LNHDA and CDR2 SQIVND (reference sequence). The CDR3 sequence: CASSPSGTALGGNTIYF. CDR3 nucleotides: TGTGCCAGTAGTCCTTCAGGGACAGCCTTGGGTGGAAACACCATATATTTT. The variable domain in full, completed from reference TRBV19 and TRBJ1-3, reads DGGITQSPKYLFRKEGQNVTLSCEQNLNHDAMYWYRQDPGQGLRLIYYSQIVNDFQKGDIAEGYSVSREKKESFPLTVTSAQKNPTAFYLCASSPSGTALGGNTIYFGEGSWLTVV.

In this sample, this clone turned up once. CDR3 sequence: CASSFARDTQYF. CDR3 bases: TGTGCCAGCAGCTTCGCTAGGGATACGCAGTATTTT. V usage is TRBV7-2 and J usage is TRBJ2-3; D is uncertain. The germline V and J ends were trimmed by 3 bases and 6 bases, with 7 bases remaining between them. Per germline, CDR1 SGHTA and CDR2 FQGNSA. The CDR3 is 12 amino acids.

The table lists this clone with a few counts. The sample holds other DNA sequences that translate to the same CDR3. J is TRBJ1-2 and V is TRBV4-1; 7 positions agree with TRBD1. The CDR3 totals 13 residues. The V segment lost 4 bases and the J segment 9 bases; nucleotides outside the gene matches: 8. Germline V gene lookup returns CDR1 MGHRA and CDR2 YSYEKL. The CDR3 protein is CASSPGTALRYTF. CDR3 in DNA: TGCGCCAGCAGCCCCGGGACAGCTCTCCGCTACACCTTC.

The gene calls are TRBV19 and TRBJ1-2, with TRBD1 matching over 9 bases. CDR3 length: 15 residues. Germline CDR1 is LNHDA and CDR2 is SQIVND (reference sequence). Trimming cost V 5 bases and J 7 bases; bases outside gene matches: 11. The CDR3 sequence: CASSASGTGSSGYTF. CDR3 in DNA: TGTGCCAGTAGTGCAAGCGGGACAGGGTCGAGTGGCTACACCTTC.

The rearrangement joins TRBV2 to TRBJ1-1; 7 nucleotides align to TRBD1. CDR3 length equals 14 residues. V was clipped by 4 bases and J by 1 base; unmatched bases: 3. The germline gives CDR1 SNHLY, CDR2 FYNNEI. The CDR3 here is CASSAQGQNTEAFF. CDR3 DNA sequence: TGTGCCAGCAGTGCACAGGGGCAGAACACTGAAGCTTTCTTT.

This clone was recorded a few times. The chain couples TRBV21-1 to TRBJ2-1; TRBD2 is the table's D call, not checked against the DNA. TRBV21-1 is a recognized pseudogene. The CDR3 runs 16 residues. DNA for the CDR3: TGTGCCAGCAGCAAAGGTGACTGTAGCTCCTACAATGAGCAGTTCTTC. The encoded protein is CASSKGDCSSYNEQFF.

This clone is labeled as medium-sized. The chain carries TRBV18 and TRBJ2-7; D is ambiguous. The CDR3 totals 14 residues. Germline V lookup: CDR1 KGHSH, CDR2 LQKENI. The ends were cut back, 4 bases at V and 2 bases at J, with 12 bases in the middle. The CDR3 sequence is CASSQPPQTYEQYF. CDR3 coding DNA: TGTGCCAGCTCACAACCCCCCCAGACCTACGAGCAGTACTTC. The full variable domain, completed using reference TRBV18 and TRBJ2-7, is NAGVMQNPRHLVRRRGQEARLRCSPMKGHSHVYWYRQLPEEGLKFMVYLQKENIIDESGMPKERFSAEFPKEGPSILRIQQVVRGDSAAYFCASSQPPQTYEQYFGPGTRLTVT.

This chain connects TRBV14 to TRBJ2-7, with 7 bases aligning to TRBD1. J lost 8 bases, V lost 4 bases, and 8 bases had no gene match. Germline V CDR1 and CDR2: SGHDN, FVKESK. This CDR3 spans 13 amino acids. The CDR3 region is CASSLRDSWQQYF. The CDR3, as DNA: TGTGCCAGCAGCCTCCGGGACAGCTGGCAGCAGTACTTC. The entire variable domain, with the rest obtained from reference TRBV14 and TRBJ2-7, is as follows: EAGVTQFPSHSVIEKGQTVTLRCDPISGHDNLYWYRRVMGKEIKFLLHFVKESKQDESGMPNNRFLAERTGGTYSTLKVQPAELEDSGVYFCASSLRDSWQQYFGPGTRLTVT.

V and J are TRBV28 and TRBJ1-5, with 9 bases lining up with TRBD1. Germline V CDR1 and CDR2: MDHEN, SYDVKM. The CDR3 has 16 residues. The J segment lost 2 bases and the V segment lost 3 bases, leaving 5 bases of the junction unmatched. The CDR3 DNA follows: TGTGCCAGCAGTTTTACAGGGGGCGCCGGCAATCAGCCCCAGCATTTT. Amino acid sequence: CASSFTGGAGNQPQHF.

V and J are TRBV10-1 and TRBJ2-5; TRBD2 might be the D (6 bases). In germline, CDR1 is WNHNN, CDR2 SYGVQD (reference sequence). Trimming took 4 bases from V and 9 from J, leaving 18 bases between them. The CDR3 is made up of 14 amino acids. DNA of the CDR3: TGCGCCAGCAGTGGGGGGGTGAGCGGTCAGGCCCAGTACTTC. Translating it yields CASSGGVSGQAQYF.

The gene calls are TRBV5-6 and TRBJ1-3, with 9 nucleotides matching TRBD1. The CDR3 is 14 residues long. The germline V gene has CDR1 SGHDT and CDR2 YYEEEE. The trim removed 5 bases at V and 3 bases at J, leaving 3 bases unmatched. The CDR3 region has the DNA TGTGCCAGCAGGGGGACAGGGCTTGGAAACACCATATATTTT. It yields the protein CASRGTGLGNTIYF.

The CDR3 loop is CASSPDIWNTEAFF. CDR3 bases: TGTGCCAGCAGTCCCGACATTTGGAACACTGAAGCTTTCTTT. The gene calls are TRBV6-5 and TRBJ1-1; D ambiguous. Germline V gene data show CDR1 as MNHEY and CDR2 as SVGAGI. The CDR3 runs 14 residues. V shed 5 bases and J shed 1 base, with 11 bases lying between them.